The 5 T cell receptor beta chains below come from one sample, sequenced in a study of blood T cells in healthy people across ages (dated by TCRdb to between 2015 and 2016). Library prep was done by 5' RACE. The data were produced on an Illumina HiSeq 2500. The second PCR ran for roughly 7 to 11 cycles and used a J-beta primer mix along with a sample-barcoded 5' primer. TCRdb redid the processing of the public reads, applying fastp at Q25 and MiXCR, and retained in-frame beta chains. Each CDR3 protein gets just one entry, which takes the most common genes and DNA from the rows behind it. The sample has 1.6 million or so distinct CDR3 sequences on record, 34% of them singletons. Around 10% of the sample belongs to the ten largest clones. Sequencing was performed on blood. These TCRs come from a woman aged 30 to 39 in good health.

This chain uses TRBV20-1 with TRBJ2-1; D remains ambiguous. From germline, CDR1 is DFQATT and CDR2 SNEGSKA (reference sequence). V was shortened by 0 bases and J by 11 bases, with 11 bases between the two germline ends. The CDR3 is made up of 12 amino acids. CDR3 nucleotide sequence: TGCAGTGCTAGAGACTTAACGCCGAAGCAGTTCTTC. This gives the protein CSARDLTPKQFF.

In its sample, this clonotype was seen a few times. The chain employs TRBV29-1 and TRBJ2-2; D ambiguous. The germline CDR1 and CDR2 sequences are SQVTM and ANQGSEA. The CDR3 is made up of 12 amino acids. Trimming took off 5 bases at V and 1 base at J, with 5 bases between the two ends. The CDR3 DNA follows: TGCAGCGTTCTTAAGAACACCGGGGAGCTGTTTTTT. Residues: CSVLKNTGELFF.

The chain carries TRBV3-1 and TRBJ1-1; 7 bases fit TRBD1. V shed 1 base, J shed 8 bases, and the junction held 4 bases outside the gene matches. Germline assignment: CDR1 LGHDT and CDR2 YNNKEL (reference sequence). There are 13 residues in the CDR3. The CDR3 nucleotides are TGTGCCAGCAGCCAAGTGTCAGGGGGAGAAGCTTTCTTT. Protein product: CASSQVSGGEAFF.

The chain couples TRBV5-1 to TRBJ1-2; no firm D call. The V and J ends lost 0 bases and 4 bases respectively, with 10 bases between them. Germline V gives CDR1 SGHRS, CDR2 YFSETQ. The CDR3 is 14 amino acids. CDR3 sequence (DNA): TGCGCCAGCAGCTTGGATGGGCAGGCCTATGGCTACACCTTC. Protein sequence: CASSLDGQAYGYTF.

V and J are TRBV11-1 and TRBJ2-3; 7 bases map to TRBD2. The CDR3 runs 15 residues. Germline-derived CDR1 and CDR2 are SGHAT and FQDESV (reference sequence). J gave up 1 base and V 7 bases, and 8 bases lay outside the gene matches. CDR3 region: CASTRTSQGTDTQYF. The CDR3 bases are TGTGCCAGCACCCGGACTAGTCAGGGCACAGATACGCAGTATTTT.